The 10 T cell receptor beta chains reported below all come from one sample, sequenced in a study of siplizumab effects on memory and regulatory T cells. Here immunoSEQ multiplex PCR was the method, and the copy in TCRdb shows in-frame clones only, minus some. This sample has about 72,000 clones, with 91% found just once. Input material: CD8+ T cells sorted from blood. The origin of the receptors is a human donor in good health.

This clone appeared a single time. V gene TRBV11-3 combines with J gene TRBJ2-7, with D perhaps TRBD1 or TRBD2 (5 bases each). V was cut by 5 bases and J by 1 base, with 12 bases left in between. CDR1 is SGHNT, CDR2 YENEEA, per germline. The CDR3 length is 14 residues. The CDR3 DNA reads TGTGCCAGCAGCCCAGCGTGGGGGTCCTACGAGCAGTACTTC. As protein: CASSPAWGSYEQYF.

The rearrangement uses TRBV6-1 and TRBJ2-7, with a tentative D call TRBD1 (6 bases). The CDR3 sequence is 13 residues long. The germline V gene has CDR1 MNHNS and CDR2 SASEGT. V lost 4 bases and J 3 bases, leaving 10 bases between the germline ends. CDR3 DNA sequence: TGTGCCAGCAGTGTCCGACAGGTCTACGAGCAGTACTTC. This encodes CASSVRQVYEQYF.

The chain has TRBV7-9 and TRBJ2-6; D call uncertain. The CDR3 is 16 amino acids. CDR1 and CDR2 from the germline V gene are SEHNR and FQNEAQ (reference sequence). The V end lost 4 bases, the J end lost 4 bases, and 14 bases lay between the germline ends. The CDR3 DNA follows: TGTGCCAGCAGCTCAGGACCCCGGACGGGGGCCAACGTCCTGACTTTC. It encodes CASSSGPRTGANVLTF.

The CDR3 is CASYLQRGAGYEQYF. CDR3 in DNA: TGTGCCAGCTATCTTCAGCGCGGGGCGGGCTACGAGCAGTACTTC. The chain employs TRBV11-2 and TRBJ2-7; D might be TRBD2 (6 bases). Trimming took 8 bases from V and 3 from J, leaving 20 bases between them. The CDR3 is made up of 15 amino acids. Germline CDR1 and CDR2: SGHAT and FQNNGV.

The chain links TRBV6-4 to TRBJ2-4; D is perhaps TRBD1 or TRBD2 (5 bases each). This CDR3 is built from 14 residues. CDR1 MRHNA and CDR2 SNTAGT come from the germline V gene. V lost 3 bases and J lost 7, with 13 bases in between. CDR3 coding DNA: TGTGCCAGCAGTGATCACCCAGGGACGAACATTCAGTACTTC. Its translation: CASSDHPGTNIQYF.

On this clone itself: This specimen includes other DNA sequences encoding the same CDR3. DNA of the CDR3: TGTGCCAGCAGTCCGTCGGGACAGTACGAGCAGTACTTC. This sequence encodes CASSPSGQYEQYF. The chain has TRBV28 and TRBJ2-7, with 7 bases aligning to TRBD1. Looked up from germline, CDR1 is MDHEN and CDR2 is SYDVKM. V gave up 5 bases and J gave up 4 bases; unmatched junction bases: 5. The CDR3 runs to 13 residues. The whole variable domain, filled in from reference TRBV28 and TRBJ2-7, reads DVKVTQSSRYLVKRTGEKVFLECVQDMDHENMFWYRQDPGLGLRLIYFSYDVKMKEKGDIPEGYSVSREKKERFSLILESASTNQTSMYLCASSPSGQYEQYFGPGTRLTVT.

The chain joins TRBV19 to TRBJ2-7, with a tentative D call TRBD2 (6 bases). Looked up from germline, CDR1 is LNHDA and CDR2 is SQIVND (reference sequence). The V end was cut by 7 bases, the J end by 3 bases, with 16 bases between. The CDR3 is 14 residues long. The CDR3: CASTPSGQHYEQYF. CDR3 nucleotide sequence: TGTGCCAGTACCCCAAGCGGGCAGCACTACGAGCAGTACTTC.

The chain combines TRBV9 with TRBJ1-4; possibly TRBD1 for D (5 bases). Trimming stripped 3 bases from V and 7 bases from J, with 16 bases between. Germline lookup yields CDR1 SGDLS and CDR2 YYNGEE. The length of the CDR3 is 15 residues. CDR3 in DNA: TGTGCCAGCAGCGGAGGGGCAGGCCAGGGTGAAAAACTGTTTTTT. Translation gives CASSGGAGQGEKLFF.

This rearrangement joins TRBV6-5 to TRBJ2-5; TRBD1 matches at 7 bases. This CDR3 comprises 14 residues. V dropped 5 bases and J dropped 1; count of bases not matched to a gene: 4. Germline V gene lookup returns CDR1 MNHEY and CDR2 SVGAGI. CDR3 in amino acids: CASSPGTAQETQYF. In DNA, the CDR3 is TGTGCCAGCAGTCCCGGGACAGCCCAAGAGACCCAGTACTTC.

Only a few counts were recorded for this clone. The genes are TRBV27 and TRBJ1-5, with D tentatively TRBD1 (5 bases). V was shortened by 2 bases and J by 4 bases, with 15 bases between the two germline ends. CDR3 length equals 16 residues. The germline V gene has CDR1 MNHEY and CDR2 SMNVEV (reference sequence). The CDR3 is CASSLPRGGYNQPQHF. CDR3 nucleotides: TGTGCCAGCAGTTTACCCCGCGGGGGTTATAATCAGCCCCAGCATTTT.